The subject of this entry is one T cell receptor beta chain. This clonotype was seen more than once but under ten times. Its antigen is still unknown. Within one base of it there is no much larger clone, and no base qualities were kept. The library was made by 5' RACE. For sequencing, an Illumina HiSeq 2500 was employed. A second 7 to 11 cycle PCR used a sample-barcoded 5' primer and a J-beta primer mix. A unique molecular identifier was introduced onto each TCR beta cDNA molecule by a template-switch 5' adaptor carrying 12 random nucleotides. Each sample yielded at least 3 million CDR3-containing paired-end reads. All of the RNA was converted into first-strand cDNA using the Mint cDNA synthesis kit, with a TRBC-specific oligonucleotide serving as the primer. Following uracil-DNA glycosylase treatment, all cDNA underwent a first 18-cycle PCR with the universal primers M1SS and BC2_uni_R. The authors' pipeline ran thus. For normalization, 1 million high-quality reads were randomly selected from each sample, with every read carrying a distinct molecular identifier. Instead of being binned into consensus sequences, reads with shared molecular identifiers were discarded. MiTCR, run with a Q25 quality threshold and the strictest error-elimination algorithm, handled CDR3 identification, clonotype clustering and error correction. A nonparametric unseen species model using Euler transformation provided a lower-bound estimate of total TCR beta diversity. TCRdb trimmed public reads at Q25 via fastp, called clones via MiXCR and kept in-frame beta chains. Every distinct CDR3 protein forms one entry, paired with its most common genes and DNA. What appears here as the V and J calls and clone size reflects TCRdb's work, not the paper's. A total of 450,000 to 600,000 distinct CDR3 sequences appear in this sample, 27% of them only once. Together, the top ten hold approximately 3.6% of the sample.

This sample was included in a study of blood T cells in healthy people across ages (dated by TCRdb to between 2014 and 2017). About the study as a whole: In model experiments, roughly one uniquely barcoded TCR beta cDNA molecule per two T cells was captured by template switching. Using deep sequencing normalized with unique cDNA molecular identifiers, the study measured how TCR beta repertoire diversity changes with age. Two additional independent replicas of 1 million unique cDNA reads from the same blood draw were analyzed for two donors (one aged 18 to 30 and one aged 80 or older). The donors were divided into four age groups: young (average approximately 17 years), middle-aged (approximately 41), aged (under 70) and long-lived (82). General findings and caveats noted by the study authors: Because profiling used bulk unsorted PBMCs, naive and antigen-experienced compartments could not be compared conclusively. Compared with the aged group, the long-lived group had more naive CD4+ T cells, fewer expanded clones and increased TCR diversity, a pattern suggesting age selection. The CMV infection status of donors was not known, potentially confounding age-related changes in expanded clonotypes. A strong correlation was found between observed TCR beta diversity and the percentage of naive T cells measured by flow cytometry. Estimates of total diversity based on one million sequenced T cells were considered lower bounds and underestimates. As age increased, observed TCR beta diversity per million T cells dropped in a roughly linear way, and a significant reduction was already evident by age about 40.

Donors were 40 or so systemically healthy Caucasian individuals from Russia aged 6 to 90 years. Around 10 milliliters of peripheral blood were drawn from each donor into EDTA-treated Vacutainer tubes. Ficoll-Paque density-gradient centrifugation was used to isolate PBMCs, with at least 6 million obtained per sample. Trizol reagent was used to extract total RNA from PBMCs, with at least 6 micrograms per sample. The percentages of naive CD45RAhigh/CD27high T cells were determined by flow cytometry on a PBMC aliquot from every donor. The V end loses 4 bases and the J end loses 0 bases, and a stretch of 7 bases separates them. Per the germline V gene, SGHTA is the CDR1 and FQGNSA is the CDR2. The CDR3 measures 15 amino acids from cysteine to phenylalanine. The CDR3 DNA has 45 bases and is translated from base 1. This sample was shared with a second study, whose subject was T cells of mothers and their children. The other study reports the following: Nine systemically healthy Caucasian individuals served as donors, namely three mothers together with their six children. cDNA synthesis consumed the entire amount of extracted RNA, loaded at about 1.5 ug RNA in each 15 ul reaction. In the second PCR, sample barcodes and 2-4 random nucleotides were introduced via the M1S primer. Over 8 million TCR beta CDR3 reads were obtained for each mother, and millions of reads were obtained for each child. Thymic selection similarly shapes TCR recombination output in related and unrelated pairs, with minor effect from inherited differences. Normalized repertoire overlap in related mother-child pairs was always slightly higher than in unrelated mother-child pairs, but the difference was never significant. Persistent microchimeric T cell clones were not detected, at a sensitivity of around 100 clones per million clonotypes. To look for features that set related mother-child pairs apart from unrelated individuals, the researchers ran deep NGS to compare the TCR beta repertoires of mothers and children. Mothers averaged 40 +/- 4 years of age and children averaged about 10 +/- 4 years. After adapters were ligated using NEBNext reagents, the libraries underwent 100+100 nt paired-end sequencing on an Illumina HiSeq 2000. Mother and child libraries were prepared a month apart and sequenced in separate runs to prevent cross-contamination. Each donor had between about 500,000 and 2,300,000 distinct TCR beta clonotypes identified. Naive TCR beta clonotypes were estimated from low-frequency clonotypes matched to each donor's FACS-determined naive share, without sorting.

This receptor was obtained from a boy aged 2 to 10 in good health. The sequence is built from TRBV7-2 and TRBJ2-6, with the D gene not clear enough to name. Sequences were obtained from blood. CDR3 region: CASSCPSSGANVLTF. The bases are TGTGCCAGCAGCTGTCCCAGCTCTGGGGCCAACGTCCTGACTTTC.